These 28 T cell receptor beta chains share one sample of origin, sequenced in a study of identical twins. TCRdb itself ran the 5' RACE reads through MiXCR, one entry per CDR3 protein. The sample lists hundreds of thousands of distinct CDR3 sequences, 21% seen once, with 4.3% in the top ten. This sample also belongs to another study, concerning T cells expressing NK-cell markers.

Sequencing was done on a sample of PBMCs. Receptors originate from a woman between 18 and 29 years old in good health.

Ten or more counts support this clonotype. An end of the junction does not agree with germline; a read error may underlie this. This chain links TRBV5-1 with TRBJ2-2; 8 bases match TRBD1. This CDR3 has 15 residues. CDR1 and CDR2 (germline): SGHRS, YFSETQ. CDR3 sequence: CASSRGQANTGELFF. CDR3 coding DNA: TGTGCCAGCAGTAGGGGACAGGCCAACACCGGGGAGCTGTTTTTT.

The chain joins TRBV20-1 to TRBJ2-3; unclear D gene. The CDR3 spans 15 residues. The germline V and J ends were trimmed by 4 bases and 6 bases, with 20 bases remaining between them. Germline assignment: CDR1 DFQATT and CDR2 SNEGSKA (reference sequence). CDR3 amino acids: CSATTPTYPQDTQYF. CDR3 DNA: TGCAGTGCTACCACCCCGACTTACCCCCAGGATACGCAGTATTTT.

V and J are TRBV7-9 and TRBJ2-7, with 7 bases matching TRBD2. In germline, CDR1 is SEHNR, CDR2 FQNEAQ (reference sequence). The junction had 12 bases not matched to a gene; V was cut back by 8 bases and J by 5 bases. This CDR3 comprises 14 residues. CDR3 in amino acids: CASRHGEGGHEQYF. The CDR3 DNA reads as TGTGCCAGCCGCCATGGGGAGGGTGGCCACGAGCAGTACTTC.

Many counts were recorded for this clonotype. The chain uses TRBV20-1 and TRBJ2-5, with D perhaps TRBD2 (5 bases). The V end was cut by 5 bases, the J end by 5 bases, with 15 bases between. This CDR3 is 13 amino acids long. Germline V CDR1 and CDR2: DFQATT, SNEGSKA (reference sequence). DNA of the CDR3: TGCAGTGCTGCCCTCATTGGGAGCGAGACCCAGTACTTC. Amino acid sequence: CSAALIGSETQYF.

Concerning this clonotype itself: One end of the junction varies from germline; a read error may be responsible. V is TRBV6-5 and J is TRBJ2-3; 7 nucleotides match TRBD1. Germline CDR1 reads MNHEY; CDR2 reads SVGAGI. This CDR3 spans 13 amino acids. CDR3 in DNA: TGTGCCAGCAGTTTCAGGGGGACAGATACGCAGAATTTT. Its protein product is CASSFRGTDTQNF.

CDR3 nucleotide sequence: TGTGCCAGCAGTTTCGCGGGGACACCCTACGAGCAGTACTTC. Protein sequence: CASSFAGTPYEQYF. The chain joins TRBV27 to TRBJ2-7; D could derive from TRBD1 or TRBD2 (6 bases each). The germline CDR1 and CDR2 sequences are MNHEY and SMNVEV (reference sequence). V dropped 3 bases and J dropped 2 bases, with 11 bases sitting between them. CDR3 size: 14 residues.

The V and J genes are TRBV6-1 and TRBJ1-2; TRBD1 is a possible D gene (5 bases). CDR1 MNHNS and CDR2 SASEGT come from the germline V gene. V shed 2 bases and J shed 7 bases, with 8 bases lying between them. This CDR3 comprises 12 residues. The CDR3 here is CASSETRAGYTF. The DNA of the CDR3 is TGTGCCAGCAGTGAAACCAGGGCTGGCTACACCTTC.

This chain joins TRBV20-1 and TRBJ2-5; 8 bases align to TRBD2. CDR3 length: 12 amino acids. Germline V CDR1 and CDR2: DFQATT, SNEGSKA (reference sequence). Here the CDR3 reads CRVAGGLETQYF. For the CDR3, the DNA is TGCAGAGTGGCGGGAGGTTTGGAGACCCAGTACTTC.

This clonotype was seen only a few times. The rearrangement joins TRBV7-2 to TRBJ2-1; 9 positions agree with TRBD2. V was pared by 6 bases and J by 0 bases, with 9 bases of the junction left unmatched. The CDR3 loop spans 17 amino acids. Germline assignment: CDR1 SGHTA and CDR2 FQGNSA. The CDR3 DNA sequence: TGTGCCAGCAGTTCAGTCGGTAGCGGGAGCTCCTACAATGAGCAGTTCTTC. Amino acid sequence: CASSSVGSGSSYNEQFF.

V and J are TRBV12-3 or TRBV12-4 and TRBJ2-7; TRBD2 matches at 13 bases. The CDR3 runs 15 residues. The V gene end was trimmed by 3 bases and the J gene end by 3 bases; junction bases not matched to a gene: 2. This CDR3 is CASSFGLAGDYEQYF. CDR3 sequence (DNA): TGTGCCAGCAGTTTTGGACTAGCGGGAGACTACGAGCAGTACTTC.

CDR3 loop: CASRRSGELFF. The CDR3 nucleotides read TGTGCCAGCAGAAGAAGCGGGGAGCTGTTTTTT. The chain is built from TRBV6-2 or TRBV6-3 and TRBJ2-2; D gene unclear. Looked up from germline, CDR1 is MNHEY and CDR2 is SVGEGT. This CDR3 is built from 11 residues. V was trimmed by 6 bases and J by 7 bases, leaving 6 bases between them.

This clonotype was detected many times. The chain employs TRBV18 and TRBJ1-2, with TRBD1 matching 8 bases. The V segment lost 3 bases and the J segment 6 bases; nucleotides outside the gene matches: 9. Germline V gene sequence: CDR1 KGHSH, CDR2 LQKENI. The CDR3 runs to 15 residues. The CDR3 is CASSPTGEGSNGYTF. The CDR3 DNA reads TGTGCCAGCTCACCGACAGGGGAAGGGTCTAATGGCTACACCTTC.

As regards this clonotype: With a much larger clone just one base away, this may be a read error. The rearrangement uses TRBV3-1 and TRBJ2-7; D uncertain. The CDR3 is 12 amino acids. Germline CDR1 is LGHDT and CDR2 is YNNKEL (reference sequence). The CDR3 is CASSQSGYGQYF. The CDR3 DNA reads TGTGCCAGCAGCCAGAGTGGTTACGGGCAGTACTTC.

This clonotype was observed a handful of times. CDR3 protein: CASSYVDREDYGYTF. CDR3 in DNA: TGTGCCAGCAGTTACGTAGACAGGGAGGACTATGGCTACACCTTC. The V gene is TRBV6-5, the J gene TRBJ1-2; 7 nucleotides align to TRBD1. The CDR3 is made up of 15 amino acids. Trimming cost V 2 bases and J 3 bases; bases outside gene matches: 6. Per the germline V gene, CDR1 is MNHEY and CDR2 is SVGAGI.

The V and J genes are TRBV9 and TRBJ2-1; D not resolved. With 0 bases removed from V and 3 bases from J, the gap between germline ends came to 7 bases. Germline loops: CDR1 SGDLS, CDR2 YYNGEE. The CDR3 is made up of 14 amino acids. The CDR3 DNA reads as TGTGCCAGCAGCGTAGGTGTCCGCTACAATGAGCAGTTCTTC. Translation: CASSVGVRYNEQFF.

In this sample, this clonotype turned up a few times. The chain recombines TRBV4-3 with TRBJ2-1, with 12 bases aligning to TRBD2. CDR1 and CDR2 from the germline V gene are LGHNA and YSLEER. J gave up 8 bases and V 3 bases, and 5 bases lay outside the gene matches. CDR3 length: 15 residues. CDR3 loop: CASSHRLAGVHEQFF. The CDR3 DNA follows: TGCGCCAGCAGCCACAGACTAGCGGGAGTCCATGAGCAGTTCTTC.

This clonotype was observed a handful of times. The chain links TRBV5-8 to TRBJ1-1; TRBD1 matches at 9 bases. The CDR3 runs to 16 residues. CDR1 and CDR2 (germline): SGHTS, YDEGEE. The ends lost 4 bases at V and 1 base at J; junction bases unmatched: 8. CDR3 sequence reads: CASSDGTGKGNTEAFF. The CDR3 DNA sequence: TGTGCCAGCAGCGACGGGACAGGGAAAGGGAACACTGAAGCTTTCTTT.

The rearrangement links TRBV7-3 to TRBJ2-2; the D is unclear. V was pared by 2 bases and J by 2 bases, with 6 bases between. The germline CDR1 and CDR2 sequences are SGHTA and FQGTGA. The length of the CDR3 is 14 residues. As DNA, the CDR3 is TGTGCCAGCAGCTTATCATCCAACACCGGGGAGCTGTTTTTT. It codes for CASSLSSNTGELFF.

This clonotype was counted a few times. The chain carries TRBV7-6 and TRBJ2-2; a possible D gene is TRBD2 (6 bases). CDR1 and CDR2 from the germline V gene are SGHVS and FNYEAQ. CDR3 length: 15 amino acids. V lost 1 base to trimming and J lost 9 bases, with 15 bases between them. CDR3 DNA sequence: TGTGCCAGCAGCTTAGAACCCCAGGGAGGAAGGGAGCTGTTTTTT. Its protein product is CASSLEPQGGRELFF.

This clonotype showed up just a few times. The J gene is TRBJ1-2, the V gene TRBV6-5, with D possibly matching TRBD1 (5 bases). Deletions cut 4 bases from V and 4 bases from J, with 16 bases between. This CDR3 region has 15 residues. The germline gives CDR1 MNHEY, CDR2 SVGAGI. The CDR3 reads CASSLRPDSTYGYTF. CDR3 in DNA: TGTGCCAGCAGTTTGCGCCCTGACAGTACCTATGGCTACACCTTC.

A few counts support this clonotype. The chain uses TRBV20-1 and TRBJ1-6, with 10 bases that match TRBD1. The CDR3 loop spans 17 amino acids. Germline assignment: CDR1 DFQATT and CDR2 SNEGSKA (reference sequence). V trimming: 0 bases; J trimming: 6 bases; junction bases outside the gene matches: 8. The CDR3 bases are TGCAGTGCTAGAGAATTAGGGACAGGGGCCCTTAATTCACCCCTCCACTTT. The encoded protein is CSARELGTGALNSPLHF.

The genes are TRBV5-6 and TRBJ2-1; TRBD1 matches at 8 bases. CDR3 size: 15 residues. Germline loops: CDR1 SGHDT, CDR2 YYEEEE. The V segment lost 0 bases and the J segment 4 bases; nucleotides outside the gene matches: 3. Here the CDR3 DNA reads TGTGCCAGCAGCTTGGGGGACAGGCTGTACAATGAGCAGTTCTTC. Protein: CASSLGDRLYNEQFF.

The chain links TRBV20-1 to TRBJ2-2; D gene ambiguous. This CDR3 is built from 13 residues. The ends were cut back, 6 bases at V and 3 bases at J, with 11 bases in the middle. Germline CDR1 reads DFQATT; CDR2 reads SNEGSKA (reference sequence). CDR3 amino acids: CSAFFIDTGELFF. The DNA for the CDR3 is TGCAGTGCCTTTTTTATCGACACCGGGGAGCTGTTTTTT.

This clonotype was found a few times. The chain links TRBV9 to TRBJ2-2, with D perhaps given as TRBD1 or TRBD2 (7 bases each). CDR3 size: 18 residues. Germline CDR1 and CDR2: SGDLS and YYNGEE. Trimming stripped 0 bases from V and 2 bases from J, with 17 bases between. As DNA, the CDR3 is TGTGCCAGCAGCGTAGGGGAGGGGGCTACGGTAAACACCGGGGAGCTGTTTTTT. This translates into CASSVGEGATVNTGELFF.

V gene TRBV15 combines with J gene TRBJ2-2; no clear D gene. The CDR3 runs 12 residues. CDR1 and CDR2 from the germline V gene are LNHNV and YYDKDF (reference sequence). The V end lost 3 bases, the J end lost 5 bases, and 4 bases lay between the germline ends. CDR3 DNA sequence: TGTGCCACCAGCAGGGCAACCGGGGAGCTGTTTTTT. This encodes CATSRATGELFF.

V usage is TRBV10-3 and J usage is TRBJ2-5; D may be TRBD2 (5 bases). CDR3 size: 14 residues. Per germline, CDR1 ENHRY and CDR2 SYGVKD. The V end was cut by 4 bases, the J end by 2 bases, with 11 bases between. The CDR3 sequence: CAISAMGGQETQYF. The CDR3 bases are TGTGCCATCAGTGCGATGGGCGGGCAAGAGACCCAGTACTTC.

This clonotype was observed a handful of times. The chain joins TRBV5-1 to TRBJ2-5; TRBD2 aligns across 14 bases. J lost 4 bases, V lost 2 bases, and 7 bases had no gene match. Looked up from germline, CDR1 is SGHRS and CDR2 is YFSETQ. The CDR3 consists of 17 residues. The CDR3 DNA sequence: TGCGCCAGCAGCTTAGGGACTAGCGGGGGTCGGGCAGAGACCCAGTACTTC. It is translated as CASSLGTSGGRAETQYF.

This clonotype appeared a single time. The chain is built from TRBV5-8 and TRBJ1-5, with D possibly being TRBD1 (5 bases). The CDR3 covers 14 residues. V was trimmed by 7 bases and J by 7 bases, leaving 18 bases between them. Germline loops: CDR1 SGHTS, CDR2 YDEGEE. The CDR3 nucleotides are TGTGCCAGCTCCACCGGCAGGGAGGTCCAGCCCCAGCATTTT. Translating it yields CASSTGREVQPQHF.